This note documents a single TCR beta chain sequence. Sequencing was performed with immunoSEQ multiplex PCR; in TCRdb, only in-frame clones are kept and a portion is missing. The sample shows some 120,000 clones, about 53% of them seen only once. Genomic DNA in a quantity of about 2.1 micrograms was derived from cryopreserved PBMCs for TCR beta libraries. Germline V gene sequence: CDR1 MDHEN, CDR2 SYDVKM. There are 14 residues in the CDR3. V shed 7 bases and J shed 4 bases, with 14 bases lying between them. This sample is part of a study of cytotoxic CD8 clonotypes in ibrutinib-treated CLL. At the level of the study: Researchers reported over nine relapsed/refractory and over 14 treatment-naive patients, fewer than 18 of them IGHV unmutated. Responses comprised around 24 partial and 2 complete; at median around 67 months, approximately 14 remained remitted and some twelve progressed.

This clonotype was obtained from a human donor with chronic lymphocytic leukemia. The sample in question was PBMCs, obtained after 24 months of ibrutinib treatment. The chain carries TRBV28 and TRBJ1-5; D gene ambiguous. The CDR3 DNA is TGTGCCAGCAAAGGAATAGGGTCGAATCAGCCCCAGCATTTT. Protein: CASKGIGSNQPQHF.